These T cell receptor beta chains were read from a single sample in a study of OX40 agonist ivuxolimab in advanced cancers. Produced via immunoSEQ multiplex PCR; TCRdb's table is partial and in-frame only. The data show 35,000 to 55,000 clones, roughly 80% seen once. The input for sequencing was CD4+ or CD8+ T cells sorted from blood, taken in a trial of the OX40 agonist ivuxolimab. The source is an adult with an advanced solid tumor such as melanoma, head and neck, liver or kidney cancer. Both conserved end residues are part of each CDR3. D genes are given only for firm matches. Some rows have no size entry. The others give once, few or many, or a class for an expanded clone.

NA	TRBV4-1	NA	TRBJ1-5	TGCGCCAGCAGCCAAGTGGCAGGGAGCAATCAGCCCCAGCATTTT	CASSQVAGSNQPQHF
NA	TRBV6-9	NA	TRBJ1-1	TGTGCCTCAGCAATAGGTATGAACACTGAAGCTTTCTTT	CASAIGMNTEAFF
NA	TRBV27	NA	TRBJ2-7	TGTGCCAGCAGAAGGGGCTACGAGCAGTACTTC	CASRRGYEQYF
NA	TRBV27	NA	TRBJ2-2	TGTGCCAGCACTAGGTGGTGGCGGGCTCACGACACCGGGGAGCTGTTTTTT	CASTRWWRAHDTGELFF
NA	TRBV29-1	TRBD1	TRBJ2-5	TGCAGCGTCCTAGGGACAGTACAAGAGACCCAGTACTTC	CSVLGTVQETQYF
NA	TRBV19	NA	TRBJ2-3	TGTGCCAGTAGTATCGGTTTCGATACGCAGTATTTT	CASSIGFDTQYF
NA	TRBV4-2	NA	TRBJ2-6	TGTGCCAGCAGCCAAGAGGCGCGTGCTGGGGCCAACGTCCTGACTTTC	CASSQEARAGANVLTF
NA	TRBV5-6	TRBD2	TRBJ2-1	TGTGCCAGCAGCTTGGAGCGGGAGATTCCTGAGCAGTTCTTC	CASSLEREIPEQFF
NA	TRBV7-9	NA	TRBJ2-7	TGTGCCAGCAGCACTTGGACCGCTCCTTTCTCCTACGAGCAGTACTTC	CASSTWTAPFSYEQYF
NA	TRBV13	TRBD1	TRBJ2-1	TGTGCCAGCAGCTTTGGGACAGGAGGCGATGAGCAGTTCTTC	CASSFGTGGDEQFF
NA	TRBV28	NA	TRBJ2-7	TGTGCCAGCCGCAAAATTCCCTACGAGCAGTACTTC	CASRKIPYEQYF
once	TRBV27	NA	TRBJ2-1	TGTGCCAGCATGGAGGGCTCCTACAATGAGCAGTTCTTC	CASMEGSYNEQFF
NA	TRBV11-2	TRBD2	TRBJ2-2	TGTGCCAGCAGCTTAGACGGCGTAGGCGGGAGGCGGGGCGGGGAGCTGTTTTTT	CASSLDGVGGRRGGELFF
few	TRBV7-9	NA	TRBJ1-1	TGTGCCAGCAGCTTTGGTATACCGGGGACTTGGGTTGAAGCTTTCTTT	CASSFGIPGTWVEAFF
NA	TRBV6-1	TRBD2	TRBJ2-7	TGTGCCAGCAGGATTTATGGACTAGTTGAGCAGTACTTC	CASRIYGLVEQYF
NA	TRBV4-3	NA	TRBJ2-7	TGCGCCAGCAGCCAGGCTTCATGGTTACAGGGTGAAGGGAACGAGCAGTACTTC	CASSQASWLQGEGNEQYF
NA	TRBV6-5	TRBD1	TRBJ1-2	TGTGCCAGCACCACAGGACAGGGCCCAAACTATGGCTACACCTTC	CASTTGQGPNYGYTF
NA	TRBV4-1	TRBD1	TRBJ2-7	TGCGCCAGCAGCCAACCGGCGTTGGACAGGGGGGCCCACGAGCAGTACTTC	CASSQPALDRGAHEQYF
NA	TRBV19	NA	TRBJ2-1	TGTGCCAGTAGTATTTGGGGGGCAGGGGAGCAGTTCTTC	CASSIWGAGEQFF
NA	TRBV11-3	NA	TRBJ1-1	TGTGCCAGCAGCTTAGATCGTTGGACTGAAGCTTTCTTT	CASSLDRWTEAFF
NA	TRBV5-1	TRBD1	TRBJ2-7	TGCGCCAGCAGCTATTCCGGGACAGGGGGCGAGCAGTACTTC	CASSYSGTGGEQYF
NA	TRBV5-1	TRBD1	TRBJ1-6	TGCGCCAGCAGCTCCAGGGGGCCTAATTCACCCCTCCACTTT	CASSSRGPNSPLHF
NA	TRBV7-3	TRBD2	TRBJ2-3	TGTGCCAGCAGCCTCGGGACTAGCGGGTGGAATACGCAGTATTTT	CASSLGTSGWNTQYF
NA	TRBV4-2	TRBD2	TRBJ2-5	TGTGCCAGCAGCCAGCACCAGCGGGGGCAAGAGACCCAGTACTTC	CASSQHQRGQETQYF
once	TRBV7-9	NA	TRBJ2-5	TGTGCCAGCAGCTCGAGGGAGACCCAGTACTTC	CASSSRETQYF
NA	TRBV6-7	NA	TRBJ1-5	TGTGCCAGCAGTTACCTCGACAGTTTCAATCAGCCCCAGCATTTT	CASSYLDSFNQPQHF
NA	TRBV28	NA	TRBJ1-1	TGTGCCAGCAGTTTCCCGATGAACACTGAAGCTTTCTTT	CASSFPMNTEAFF
few	TRBV6-1	NA	TRBJ2-2	TGTGCCAGCAGTGCGGCTACAGACACCGGGGAGCTGTTTTTT	CASSAATDTGELFF
NA	TRBV4-1	NA	TRBJ2-5	TGCGCCAGCAGCCAAGATACAGAGACCCAGTACTTC	CASSQDTETQYF
NA	TRBV2	NA	TRBJ2-5	TGTGCCAGCAGTGAGACACCTTCAGAGACCCAGTACTTC	CASSETPSETQYF
NA	TRBV18	NA	TRBJ2-5	TGTGCCAGCTCACCAGAGAGAAAAGAGACCCAGTACTTC	CASSPERKETQYF
NA	TRBV28	NA	TRBJ1-4	TGTGCCAGCAGTACCACGGCGGACAGACGTAGTGAAAAACTGTTTTTT	CASSTTADRRSEKLFF
NA	TRBV6-5	TRBD1	TRBJ1-1	TGTGCCAGCAGTTACTCTTGGCGACAGGGAACTGAAGCTTTCTTT	CASSYSWRQGTEAFF
once	TRBV5-6	NA	TRBJ1-1	TGTGCCAGCAGCTTGGGAGGTGGTAGGGATATGAACACTGAAGCTTTCTTT	CASSLGGGRDMNTEAFF
NA	TRBV7-6	TRBD2	TRBJ2-7	TGTGCCAGCAGCTTAGAGACTAGCGGGAGTGTTGAGCAGTACTTC	CASSLETSGSVEQYF
NA	TRBV2	NA	TRBJ1-3	TGTGCCAGCAGTGACCTAAGCTCTGGAAACACCATATATTTT	CASSDLSSGNTIYF
NA	TRBV11-3	TRBD2	TRBJ2-7	TGTGCCAGCAGCTTTGCTAGCGGGGCCGCCTACGAGCAGTACTTC	CASSFASGAAYEQYF
NA	TRBV28	NA	TRBJ2-2	TGTGCCAGCAGTTTTCGGCGTACCGGGGAGCTGTTTTTT	CASSFRRTGELFF
NA	TRBV29-1	TRBD1	TRBJ2-7	TGCAGCGTTGCCACGGGACAGGGGGCGCTTGGGCAGTACTTC	CSVATGQGALGQYF
NA	TRBV11-2	NA	TRBJ2-7	TGTGCCAGCAGCGTGGGGGGTTTCCTCACGGTAGCGGAGTTC	CASSVGGFLTVAEF
once	TRBV27	NA	TRBJ2-7	TGTGCCAGCAGTTTACGTCCTAGTCTGGCCTACGAGCAGTACTTC	CASSLRPSLAYEQYF
NA	TRBV19	NA	TRBJ1-1	TGTGCCAGTTCAACTGGAGGGAACTTGAACACTGAAGCTTTCTTT	CASSTGGNLNTEAFF
NA	TRBV19	NA	TRBJ2-3	TGTGCCAGTAGTTCACTGGACTCCTTGGCGCAGTATTTT	CASSSLDSLAQYF
NA	TRBV19	TRBD2	TRBJ2-7	TGTGCCAGTCGAACCTCGACTAGCGGCTACGAGCAGTACTTC	CASRTSTSGYEQYF
once	TRBV9	NA	TRBJ2-3	TGTGCCAGCAGCTTGGACCAAGATACGCAGTATTTT	CASSLDQDTQYF
NA	TRBV6-5	TRBD1	TRBJ1-2	TGTGCCAGCAGACAGGGGGCATGGGGCTACACCTTC	CASRQGAWGYTF
NA	TRBV6-5	TRBD2	TRBJ2-1	TGTGCCAGCAGTTTCGGGACTAGCTCCTACAATGAGCAGTTCTTC	CASSFGTSSYNEQFF
NA	TRBV19	TRBD2	TRBJ2-7	TGTGCCAGTAGTTTGCTAGCGGGAGTAGTATACGAGCAGTACTTC	CASSLLAGVVYEQYF
NA	TRBV29-1	NA	TRBJ1-1	TGCAGCGTTGAAGATATGTTTGGAGCTTTCTTT	CSVEDMFGAFF
NA	TRBV5-6	NA	TRBJ2-5	TGTGCCAGCAGCTTGGGCCAGGCAAGAGGGACCCAGTACTTC	CASSLGQARGTQYF